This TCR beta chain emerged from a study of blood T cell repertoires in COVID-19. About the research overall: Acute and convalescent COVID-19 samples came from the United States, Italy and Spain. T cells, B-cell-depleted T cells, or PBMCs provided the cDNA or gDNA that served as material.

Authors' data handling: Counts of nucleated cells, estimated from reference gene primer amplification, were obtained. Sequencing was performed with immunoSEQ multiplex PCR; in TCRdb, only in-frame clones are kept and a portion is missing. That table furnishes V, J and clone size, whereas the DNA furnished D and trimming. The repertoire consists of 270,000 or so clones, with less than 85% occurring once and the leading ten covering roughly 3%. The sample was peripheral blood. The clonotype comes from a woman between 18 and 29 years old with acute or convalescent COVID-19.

CDR3 DNA: TGTGCCAGCTCCCACGGACTAGCGGGAGTTCTGGGGGAGCTGTTTTTT. Protein: CASSHGLAGVLGELFF. V usage is TRBV18 and J usage is TRBJ2-2; TRBD2 aligns across 13 bases. Germline V gene lookup returns CDR1 KGHSH and CDR2 LQKENI. The CDR3 has 16 amino acids. V dropped 6 bases and J dropped 8; count of bases not matched to a gene: 9.